These T cell receptor beta chains were read from a single sample in a study of cytomegalovirus exposure and HLA in healthy donors. The assay was immunoSEQ multiplex PCR, and TCRdb's table has in-frame clones only and misses some. The repertoire has approximately 180,000 clones, roughly 82% of them found once; the top ten carry more than 1.2%. What was sequenced was PBMCs. These receptors were taken from a woman aged 18-30 years in good health and CMV-seronegative. Both conserved end residues are part of each CDR3. A D gene is named only where the DNA matches it firmly. Clone size appears in some rows only: once, few, many, or a class for an expanded clone.

clone size,J gene,D gene,V gene,CDR3 DNA,CDR3 protein
.,TRBJ1-6,.,TRBV7-9,TGTGCCAGCAGCGGAGAGGGTGAATATAATTCACCCCTCCACTTT,CASSGEGEYNSPLHF
once,TRBJ1-1,.,TRBV5-6,TGTGCCAGCAGGGCCGGGACTGGGTCTTCCCCTGAAGCTTTCTTT,CASRAGTGSSPEAFF
.,TRBJ2-7,TRBD2,TRBV4-2,TGTGCCAGCAGCCACTCACTAGCGCTGGACACCTACGAGCAGTACTTC,CASSHSLALDTYEQYF
.,TRBJ1-1,.,TRBV6-5,TGTGCCAGCAACCTTATCTTCGGACAGAACACTGAAGCTTTCTTT,CASNLIFGQNTEAFF
.,TRBJ2-1,TRBD2,TRBV30,TGTGCCTGGAGTAGGCCGGGACTAGCGCGATACAATGAGCAGTTCTTC,CAWSRPGLARYNEQFF
once,TRBJ1-5,TRBD1,TRBV19,TGTGCCAGTAGTATATTCGGGACAGGGGGCACTCAGCCCCAGCATTTT,CASSIFGTGGTQPQHF
once,TRBJ1-1,.,TRBV9,TGTGCCAGCAGCGTAGATTTAGGGGTAAACACTGAAGCTTTCTTT,CASSVDLGVNTEAFF
.,TRBJ2-1,TRBD1,TRBV11-3,TGTGCCAGCAGCTCACAGGGGGCGCGATTCTCCTACAATGAGCAGTTCTTC,CASSSQGARFSYNEQFF
few,TRBJ2-3,.,TRBV18,TGTGCCAGCTCACCCCGGGACTCGTACACAGATACGCAGTATTTT,CASSPRDSYTDTQYF
.,TRBJ1-2,TRBD1,TRBV2,TGTGCCAGCTACGACAGGGCGAATGGCTACACCTTC,CASYDRANGYTF
.,TRBJ1-5,TRBD1,TRBV15,TGTGCCACCAGCAGAGATCTTACAGGGGGCCGTAATAGCAATCAGCCCCAGCATTTT,CATSRDLTGGRNSNQPQHF
.,TRBJ2-1,.,TRBV6-5,TGTGCCAGCAGTTACGGGGCAGGGATGGAGCAGTTCTTC,CASSYGAGMEQFF
.,TRBJ2-5,.,TRBV7-2,TGTGCCAGCAGCTACACTAGCTCGCTTCGAGAGACCCAGTACTTC,CASSYTSSLRETQYF
.,TRBJ2-2,.,TRBV7-8,TGTGCCAGCAGCTTGTGGGCAGGGAACACCGGGGAGCTGTTTTTT,CASSLWAGNTGELFF
.,TRBJ1-1,.,TRBV5-8,TGTGCCAGCATGGGGCGGGGGCCGAGCACTGAAGCTTTCTTT,CASMGRGPSTEAFF
.,TRBJ2-7,.,TRBV7-9,TGTGCCAGCAGCTTCACGGGATTTCTGTACGAGCAGTACTTC,CASSFTGFLYEQYF
.,TRBJ1-2,TRBD1,TRBV10-2,TGCGCCAGCAGCCCGGGACAGGTCACGATGTGGGACAACTATGGCTACACCTTC,CASSPGQVTMWDNYGYTF
few,TRBJ2-7,.,TRBV19,TGTGCCAGTAGTTCAGAACAGGGAATCTCCTACGAGCAGTACTTC,CASSSEQGISYEQYF
few,TRBJ2-2,TRBD2,TRBV23-1,TGCGCCAGCAGTGGACTAGCGGCGAACACCGGGGAGCTGTTTTTT,CASSGLAANTGELFF
once,TRBJ1-6,TRBD1,TRBV2,TGTGCCAGCAGTACAGGGGGTCCCTTCGGAAATTCACCCCTCCACTTT,CASSTGGPFGNSPLHF
once,TRBJ2-7,TRBD2,TRBV11-2,TGTGCCAGCAGCCAATCCGAGACTAGCTTTTACGAGCAGTACTTC,CASSQSETSFYEQYF
.,TRBJ1-2,TRBD1,TRBV6-6,TGTGCCAGCAGTCCACAGGGGGCTTATGATGGCTACACCTTC,CASSPQGAYDGYTF
.,TRBJ2-7,TRBD2,TRBV5-4,TGTGCCAGCAGCCAAGGACTAGCGGGTTCCTACGAGCAGTACTTC,CASSQGLAGSYEQYF
few,TRBJ1-5,TRBD1,TRBV19,TGTGCCAGTAGTTCCATTTACCCGGGACAGGGTGAAGATCAGCCCCAGCATTTT,CASSSIYPGQGEDQPQHF
once,TRBJ1-2,TRBD1,TRBV5-1,TGCGCCAGCAGCTTGGAGACAGGGACTTTCTATGGCTACACCTTC,CASSLETGTFYGYTF
.,TRBJ1-1,TRBD1,TRBV5-1,TGCGCCAGCAGCGAGTCAGGGGGCAGAAACACTGAAGCTTTCTTT,CASSESGGRNTEAFF
.,TRBJ2-2,TRBD1,TRBV19,TGTGCCAGTAAGGACCCCAGAACAGGGGCCGGCACCGGGGAGCTGTTTTTT,CASKDPRTGAGTGELFF
.,TRBJ1-5,.,TRBV7-9,TGTGCCAGCAGCGCGGGCGGGGGCGCGGGCAATCAGCCCCAGCATTTT,CASSAGGGAGNQPQHF
.,TRBJ1-4,.,TRBV5-1,TGCGCCAGCAGTCCCCAGGGGCCGGGTGAAAAACTGTTTTTT,CASSPQGPGEKLFF
few,TRBJ2-7,TRBD1,TRBV7-3,TGTGCCAGCAGCTTAGGACAGGGGGCATACGAGCAGTACTTC,CASSLGQGAYEQYF
once,TRBJ2-2,.,TRBV9,TGTGCCAGCAGCGTAGCCAGAGCCGGACAGAGCACCGGGGAGCTGTTTTTT,CASSVARAGQSTGELFF
.,TRBJ1-2,.,TRBV6-1,TGTGCCAGCCGAAACAGGAAAAATTATGGCTACACCTTC,CASRNRKNYGYTF
.,TRBJ2-5,TRBD2,TRBV5-1,TGCGCCAGCCATGCGGGGGGGCAAACGGGAGAGACCCAGTACTTC,CASHAGGQTGETQYF
.,TRBJ2-1,.,TRBV5-1,TGCGCCAGCGGCGGGGCGTCAACTAATGAGCAGTTCTTC,CASGGASTNEQFF
.,TRBJ1-6,.,TRBV7-9,TGTGCCAGCAGCCCCGAGGCGGGGGTTGGATCACCCCTCCACTTT,CASSPEAGVGSPLHF
.,TRBJ2-5,TRBD1,TRBV28,TGTGCCAGCAGCTCACCAGGGACAGGGGGTGAGACCCAGTACTTC,CASSSPGTGGETQYF
.,TRBJ2-7,TRBD2,TRBV11-2,TGTGCCAGCAGCTTATCCCTAGCGGGAGGGCCTCGAGGTATCTACGAGCAGTACTTC,CASSLSLAGGPRGIYEQYF
.,TRBJ1-1,TRBD1,TRBV10-3,TGTGCCATCAGTAAACTAACAGGGGGCCGTGAAGCTTTCTTT,CAISKLTGGREAFF
.,TRBJ1-1,TRBD1,TRBV25-1,TGTGCCAGCAGTCCGCTCCAGGGGGCCGAATTGGACACTGAAGCTTTCTTT,CASSPLQGAELDTEAFF
.,TRBJ2-3,.,TRBV18,TGTGCCAGCTCCCCTAGGACAGATACGCAGTATTTT,CASSPRTDTQYF
.,TRBJ2-6,TRBD1,TRBV12-5,TGTGCTAGTGGAACGGGACAGGCTGGGGCCAACGTCCTGACTTTC,CASGTGQAGANVLTF
.,TRBJ1-1,.,TRBV28,TGTGCCAGCAGTTTAGGAGGGGTAGTTACTGAAGCTTTCTTT,CASSLGGVVTEAFF
.,TRBJ2-1,TRBD2,TRBV11-3,TGTGCCACCTCGACTAGCGGGAGTATTAATGAGCAGTTCTTC,CATSTSGSINEQFF
.,TRBJ2-1,TRBD2,TRBV5-1,TGCGCCAGCAGCTTGTCCGGGACTAGCGGGTACAATGAGCAGTTCTTC,CASSLSGTSGYNEQFF
.,TRBJ1-4,.,TRBV9,TGTGCCAGCAGCCCTCCCGGGGAGGGATATGAAAAACTGTTTTTT,CASSPPGEGYEKLFF
.,TRBJ1-2,.,TRBV9,TGTGCCAGCAGCGTTGGACAGACTAACTATGGCTACACCTTC,CASSVGQTNYGYTF
.,TRBJ2-1,TRBD2,TRBV14,TGTGCCAGCAGCCAAGTGGCGGGAGGGCGTTACTACAATGAGCAGTTCTTC,CASSQVAGGRYYNEQFF
once,TRBJ2-1,.,TRBV5-8,TGTGCCAGCAGCCCCTGGGCGCCGACCTACAATGAGCAGTTCTTC,CASSPWAPTYNEQFF
.,TRBJ1-5,.,TRBV5-1,TGCGCCAGCAGCTTATCAGGGGCGGGTCAGCCCCAGCATTTT,CASSLSGAGQPQHF
.,TRBJ2-3,.,TRBV9,TGTGCCAGCAGCGTCGCCCCCGGAATTGCACGGGGTACGCAGTATTTT,CASSVAPGIARGTQYF
.,TRBJ1-6,TRBD1,TRBV6-1,TGTGCCAGCAGTGGGCCGGGACAGGGGTCGAGCTCCTATAATTCACCCCTCCACTTT,CASSGPGQGSSSYNSPLHF
.,TRBJ1-2,.,TRBV28,TGTGCCAGCAGAGAGGGTAACTATGGCTACACCTTC,CASREGNYGYTF
.,TRBJ1-5,.,TRBV7-6,TGTGCCAGCAGCTTAGGGGGGGGCAATCAGCCCCAGCATTTT,CASSLGGGNQPQHF